These 11 T cell receptor beta chains came from one sample sequenced in a study of Tregs in tolerant kidney transplant recipients. TCRdb's copy holds only in-frame clones and misses some; the assay was immunoSEQ multiplex PCR. The sample holds roughly 250,000 clones; about four fifths are singletons and the top ten take over 0.5%. Source material: CD4+ T cells from blood. The source is a human donor in good health.

The chain couples TRBV5-1 to TRBJ1-1; tentative D call: TRBD1 (6 bases). V lost 0 bases to trimming and J lost 9 bases, with 18 bases between them. Per germline, CDR1 SGHRS and CDR2 YFSETQ. CDR3 size: 15 residues. The CDR3 DNA reads as TGCGCCAGCAGCTTGGAGGCAGGGGCGCAAGTTAAAGCTTTCTTT. Protein sequence: CASSLEAGAQVKAFF.

The CDR3 DNA sequence: TGCGCCAGCAGCCGAGGACTAGCGGAGACCCAGTACTTC. Translation gives CASSRGLAETQYF. This sequence joins TRBV4-1 and TRBJ2-5, with TRBD2 matching 9 bases. The germline gives CDR1 MGHRA, CDR2 YSYEKL. The CDR3 loop spans 13 amino acids. The V and J ends lost 4 bases and 5 bases, in that order; junction bases with no gene match: 2.

The chain combines TRBV15 with TRBJ1-4, with TRBD1 identical over 7 bases. The V segment lost 0 bases and the J segment 1 base; nucleotides outside the gene matches: 2. Germline values: CDR1 LNHNV, CDR2 YYDKDF (reference sequence). This CDR3 has 16 amino acids. The CDR3 nucleotides are TGTGCCACCAGCAGAGATCGGACAGGAACTAATGAAAAACTGTTTTTT. It specifies CATSRDRTGTNEKLFF.

The rearrangement links TRBV19 to TRBJ2-7; 10 positions agree with TRBD2. The CDR3 has 15 residues. From germline, CDR1 is LNHDA and CDR2 SQIVND (reference sequence). With 4 bases clipped from V and 2 bases from J, the junction kept 5 bases outside the gene matches. The CDR3, as DNA: TGTGCCAGTAGTAGGTCTAGCGGGAGCCCCTACGAGCAGTACTTC. Translated: CASSRSSGSPYEQYF.

The CDR3 nucleotides read TGTGCCAGCAGTGAAGCCCAGCGGGGGTACTTC. This codes for CASSEAQRGYF. The J gene is TRBJ2-5, the V gene TRBV2, with 7 bases matching TRBD2. The CDR3 totals 11 residues. Per germline, CDR1 SNHLY and CDR2 FYNNEI. The V and J ends lost 0 bases and 13 bases, in that order; junction bases with no gene match: 2.

The rearrangement joins TRBV11-3 to TRBJ2-1; D is ambiguous. The V gene lost 1 base and the J gene lost 8 bases, with 15 bases spanning the gap. The germline gives CDR1 SGHNT, CDR2 YENEEA. The CDR3 totals 15 residues. CDR3 in DNA: TGTGCCAGCAGCTTAGGAGAGGTCCTTGGGGATGAGCAGTTCTTC. Translating gives CASSLGEVLGDEQFF.

J is TRBJ1-4 and V is TRBV6-1, with D uncertain. This CDR3 spans 13 amino acids. The V and J ends lost 5 bases and 4 bases respectively, with 8 bases between them. CDR1 MNHNS and CDR2 SASEGT come from the germline V gene. In DNA form, the CDR3 reads TGTGCCAGCAGTCCAGGTCTTAATGAAAAACTGTTTTTT. Protein product: CASSPGLNEKLFF.

This rearrangement joins TRBV2 to TRBJ2-7; D is ambiguous. CDR1 is SNHLY, CDR2 FYNNEI, per germline. The CDR3 spans 14 residues. Trimming took off 4 bases at V and 5 bases at J, with 15 bases between the two ends. The CDR3 coding sequence is TGTGCCAGCAGTGGGTTCAGAGGTCGGAACGAGCAGTACTTC. Its protein product is CASSGFRGRNEQYF.

The genes are TRBV15 and TRBJ2-7; no clear D. The CDR3 has 13 residues. Trimming shortened V by 0 bases and J by 4 bases, and 7 bases separated the two germline ends. The germline V gene has CDR1 LNHNV and CDR2 YYDKDF (reference sequence). The CDR3 DNA is TGTGCCACCAGCAGAGAGACGAATTACGAGCAGTACTTC. This sequence encodes CATSRETNYEQYF.

The chain links TRBV7-9 to TRBJ2-1, with 7 bases that match TRBD1. The J segment lost 7 bases and the V segment lost 7 bases, leaving 13 bases of the junction unmatched. Germline V gene lookup returns CDR1 SEHNR and CDR2 FQNEAQ (reference sequence). There are 15 residues in the CDR3. The DNA for the CDR3 is TGTGCCAGCACCCTAGACGGACAGGATTATAATGAGCAGTTCTTC. It encodes CASTLDGQDYNEQFF.

This sequence joins TRBV5-4 and TRBJ1-1; D is possibly TRBD1 (6 bases). Germline V gene data show CDR1 as SGHNT and CDR2 as YYREEE (reference sequence). This CDR3 contains 15 residues. Trimming stripped 0 bases from V and 5 bases from J, with 14 bases between. CDR3 nucleotides: TGTGCCAGCAGCTTGGTAACAGGGCGGGAAACTGAAGCTTTCTTT. This encodes CASSLVTGRETEAFF.